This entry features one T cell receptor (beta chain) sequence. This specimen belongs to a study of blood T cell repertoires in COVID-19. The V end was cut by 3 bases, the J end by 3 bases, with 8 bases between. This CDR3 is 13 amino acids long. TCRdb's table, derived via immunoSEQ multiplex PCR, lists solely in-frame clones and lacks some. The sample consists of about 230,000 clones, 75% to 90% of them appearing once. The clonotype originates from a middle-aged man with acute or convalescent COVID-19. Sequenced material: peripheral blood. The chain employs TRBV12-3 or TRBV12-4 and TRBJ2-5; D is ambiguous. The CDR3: CASSLGSEETQYF. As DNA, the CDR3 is TGTGCCAGCAGTTTGGGCTCAGAAGAGACCCAGTACTTC.